One T cell receptor (beta chain) is described in this entry. In the original workflow: Amplifying reference gene primers gave estimates of nucleated cell counts. Sequencing used immunoSEQ multiplex PCR; TCRdb keeps in-frame clones, though not all of them. The V and J calls and the clone size are those of that table, but D and trimming were determined from the DNA. The profile covers about 300,000 clones, with around 90% appearing a single time and roughly 2.3% taken by the ten largest. This sample stems from a study of blood T cell repertoires in COVID-19. The wider study: T cells, B-cell-depleted T cells, or PBMCs supplied cDNA or gDNA.

The CDR3 consists of 17 residues. Trimming at V came to 3 bases and at J to 1 base, leaving 6 bases not matched to a gene. Looked up from germline, CDR1 is SGHTA and CDR2 is FQGNSA. This receptor was taken from a man between 18 and 29 years old with active or convalescent COVID-19. The V gene is TRBV7-2, the J gene TRBJ2-2; 9 nucleotides align to TRBD2. Sequencing input: peripheral blood. The CDR3 loop is CASSFGGTSRNTGELFF. The CDR3 coding sequence is TGTGCCAGCAGCTTCGGTGGGACTAGCAGGAACACCGGGGAGCTGTTTTTT.